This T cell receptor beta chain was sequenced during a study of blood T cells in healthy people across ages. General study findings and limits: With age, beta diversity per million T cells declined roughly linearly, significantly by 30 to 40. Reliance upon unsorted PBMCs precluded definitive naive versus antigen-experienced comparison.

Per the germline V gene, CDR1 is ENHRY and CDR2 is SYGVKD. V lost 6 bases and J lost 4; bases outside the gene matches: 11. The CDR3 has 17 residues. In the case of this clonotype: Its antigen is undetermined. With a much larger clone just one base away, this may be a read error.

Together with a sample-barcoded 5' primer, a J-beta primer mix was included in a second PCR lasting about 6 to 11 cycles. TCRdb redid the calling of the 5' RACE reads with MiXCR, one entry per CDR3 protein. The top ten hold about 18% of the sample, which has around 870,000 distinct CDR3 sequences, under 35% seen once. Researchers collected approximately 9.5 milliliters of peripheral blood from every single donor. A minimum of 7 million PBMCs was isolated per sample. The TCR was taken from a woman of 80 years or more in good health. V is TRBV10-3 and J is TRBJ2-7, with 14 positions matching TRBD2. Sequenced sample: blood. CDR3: CAIRATSGGAAAYEQYF. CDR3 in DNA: TGTGCCATCAGGGCGACTAGCGGGGGGGCTGCCGCTTACGAGCAGTACTTC.